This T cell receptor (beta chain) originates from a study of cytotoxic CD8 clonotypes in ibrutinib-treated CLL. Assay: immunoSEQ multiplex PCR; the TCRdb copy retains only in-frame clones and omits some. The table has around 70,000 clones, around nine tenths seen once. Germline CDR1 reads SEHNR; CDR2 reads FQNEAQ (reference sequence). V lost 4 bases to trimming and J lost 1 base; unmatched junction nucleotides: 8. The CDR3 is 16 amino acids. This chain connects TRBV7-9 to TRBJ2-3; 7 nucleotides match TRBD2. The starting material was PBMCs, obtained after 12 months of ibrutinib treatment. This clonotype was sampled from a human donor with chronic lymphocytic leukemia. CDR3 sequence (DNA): TGTGCCAGCAGCTCCCTAAGCGGGGCCGGCACAGATACGCAGTATTTT. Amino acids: CASSSLSGAGTDTQYF. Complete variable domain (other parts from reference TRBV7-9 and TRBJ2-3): DTGVSQNPRHKITKRGQNVTFRCDPISEHNRLYWYRQTLGQGPEFLTYFQNEAQLEKSRLLSDRFSAERPKGSFSTLEIQRTEQGDSAMYLCASSSLSGAGTDTQYFGPGTRLTVL.